This TCR beta chain was profiled in a study of T cell responses to AZD1222 COVID-19 vaccine. Study summary: Investigators merged groups given second doses at roughly 4 or roughly 12 weeks.

As concerns this clone: The antigen remains undetermined.

This CDR3 is 14 amino acids long. Looked up from germline, CDR1 is MNHEY and CDR2 is SVGAGI. V was trimmed by 7 bases and J by 7 bases, leaving 14 bases between them. Whole-study results and caveats: Among those given AZD1222, only six were seropositive at baseline. Vaccination with two AZD1222 doses was followed by a rise in Spike-specific TCR breadth and depth. Possibly, clonal diversity was underestimated; donors were largely white British and included more females.

Sequenced by immunoSEQ multiplex PCR; TCRdb stores in-frame clones only, minus some. The sample shows 200,000 or so clones, 90% to 95% of them seen only once. The clonotype originates from an adult in good health. The sequenced sample was peripheral blood, obtained on day 0 of AZD1222 vaccination. The chain links TRBV6-5 to TRBJ1-6; D not certain. CDR3 residues: CASTRQTRNSPLHF. CDR3 nucleotide sequence: TGTGCCAGCACCCGTCAGACACGAAATTCACCCCTCCACTTT.